The present entry profiles one T cell receptor (beta chain) with its context. Its antigen specificity is not known. The sample holds no much larger clone one base away, and base qualities are not on file. Collaborating institutions collected whole blood in K2EDTA tubes following their own protocols. For TCRbeta analysis, collaborators shipped samples as frozen whole blood, isolated PBMCs, or DNA extracted from either of those sample types. Including the terminal cysteine and phenylalanine, the CDR3 comprises 15 residues. The read is trimmed to its CDR3 DNA, 45 bases read in frame from base 1. Relative to germline, V is 3 bases shorter and J is 0 bases shorter, with 9 bases between their ends. The germline V gene (reference sequence) specifies LNHDA as CDR1 and SQIVND as CDR2. This sample is drawn from a study of blood T cell repertoires in COVID-19 (TCRdb year 2020). As for the study more broadly: Collaborator samples came from the United States, Italy and Spain and covered acute and convalescent phases of COVID-19. The prospective study material was composed of cDNA or gDNA derived from T cells, B-cell-depleted T cells, or PBMCs. Subjects who had been exposed to COVID-19, were actively infected with it, or had recovered from it provided the deeply sampled blood TCRbeta repertoires that made up the dataset. The repertoires were made available in a free public database intended to serve as a resource for research on the immune response to SARS-CoV-2. Samples were obtained from the ongoing ImmuneRACE study (first 160 participants) and from approximately 1,200 subjects provided by 6 global collaborators. Nearly every sample came with metadata listing a de-identified subject ID, COVID-19 status, age in years and sex. Where available, HLA class I and class II types were taken from metadata supplied by the sample provider and were not determined by assay-based typing. Results and caveats for the whole study, not just this receptor: The amount of clinical and demographic metadata varied by source and participant and was provided uncurated.

The immunoSEQ Assay, a bias-controlled multiplex PCR, was used to amplify TCRbeta CDR3 regions from genomic DNA. The paper's processing steps were these. Within the assay, amplification of reference gene primers was used to estimate how many nucleated cells each sample contained. To quantify the absolute abundance of each unique TCRbeta CDR3 rearrangement, sequence reads were collapsed and filtered. Productive Simpson clonality was computed per sample as the square root of Simpson's diversity index over productive rearrangements. Drawn from immuneACCESS, this table holds only the in-frame rearrangements with V and J called that TCRdb kept. Clones are partly lost; checked studies trace under half to an unresolved V gene and leave the rest unexplained. Clonal size and the V and J genes are those of that table, whereas D and trimming came from the DNA. For this sample there are tens of thousands of clones; about nine tenths appear just once. The top ten clones comprise 15% to 20% of the sample.

This clonotype originated in a human donor in a cohort sampled during active COVID-19. The material sequenced was peripheral blood. This receptor chain uses TRBV19 and TRBJ1-5; TRBD1 is possibly the D segment (5 matching bases). The DNA sequence reads TGTGCCAGTAGTATGGGGCAATATAGCAATCAGCCCCAGCATTTT. This encodes CASSMGQYSNQPQHF.